This T cell receptor beta chain is drawn from a study of cytomegalovirus exposure and HLA in healthy donors. On the study more broadly: The same platform used for the 500 to 850 first-cohort repertoires was also used for the 95 to 150 validation repertoires, as a later analysis reported. Overall study findings and caveats: A list of approximately 160 TCR beta chains associated with cytomegalovirus was given. Most TCR sequences proved rare, with some public TCRs found in many donors.

Trimming cost V 11 bases and J 4 bases; bases outside gene matches: 8. Germline assignment: CDR1 MNHNY and CDR2 SVGAGI (reference sequence). CDR3 size: 14 residues. Separation from the approximately 670-subject first cohort characterized the roughly 120-subject validation cohort, to which the donors belonged. Turning to this clone: Its antigen is currently unknown.

TCRdb's table, derived via immunoSEQ multiplex PCR, lists solely in-frame clones and lacks some. Counted here are about 110,000 clones, under 97% occurring once; the ten biggest clones make up roughly 0.66%. Input material: PBMCs. This rearrangement joins TRBV6-6 to TRBJ2-1; 10 positions agree with TRBD2. The TCR comes from a young woman in good health and CMV-seronegative. The CDR3 sequence is CAVSGGPLYNEQFF. Written as DNA, the CDR3 is TGTGCCGTTAGCGGGGGGCCGCTATACAATGAGCAGTTCTTC.